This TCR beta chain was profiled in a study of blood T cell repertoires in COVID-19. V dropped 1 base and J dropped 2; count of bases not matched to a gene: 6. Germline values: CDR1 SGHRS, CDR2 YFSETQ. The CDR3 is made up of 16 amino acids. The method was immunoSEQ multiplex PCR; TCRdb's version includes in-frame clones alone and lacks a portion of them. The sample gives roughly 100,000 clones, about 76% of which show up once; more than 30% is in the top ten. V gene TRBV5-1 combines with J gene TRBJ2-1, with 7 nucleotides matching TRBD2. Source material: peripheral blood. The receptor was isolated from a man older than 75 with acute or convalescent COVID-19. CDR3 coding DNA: TGCGCCAGCAGCTTGCTTATTAGCGGGCCCTACAATGAGCAGTTCTTC. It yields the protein CASSLLISGPYNEQFF.